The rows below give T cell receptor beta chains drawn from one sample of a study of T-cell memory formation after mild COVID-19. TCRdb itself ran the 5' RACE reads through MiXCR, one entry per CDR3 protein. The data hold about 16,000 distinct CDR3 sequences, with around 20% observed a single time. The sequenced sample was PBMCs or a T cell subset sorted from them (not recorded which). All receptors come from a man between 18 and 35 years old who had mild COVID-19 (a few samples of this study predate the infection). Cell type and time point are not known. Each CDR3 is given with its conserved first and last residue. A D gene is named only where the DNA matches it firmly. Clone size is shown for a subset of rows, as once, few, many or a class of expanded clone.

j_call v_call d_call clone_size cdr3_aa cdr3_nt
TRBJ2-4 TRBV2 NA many CASSESGLGLDIQYF TGTGCCAGCAGTGAAAGTGGGTTAGGGCTCGACATTCAGTACTTC
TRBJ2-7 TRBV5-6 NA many CASSVGDGPYEQYF TGTGCCAGCAGCGTTGGGGACGGACCCTACGAGCAGTACTTC
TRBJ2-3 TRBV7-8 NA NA CASSQRVPSRDTQYF TGTGCCAGCAGCCAAAGGGTCCCTTCCCGGGATACGCAGTATTTT
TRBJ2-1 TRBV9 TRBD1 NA CASSAWTGCNEQFF TGTGCCAGCAGCGCGTGGACAGGGTGCAATGAGCAGTTCTTC
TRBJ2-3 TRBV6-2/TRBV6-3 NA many CASTPPDIWDTQYF TGTGCCAGCACCCCACCCGACATCTGGGACACGCAGTATTTT
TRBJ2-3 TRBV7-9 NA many CASSPPFPGVADTQYF TGTGCCAGCAGCCCCCCGTTTCCGGGGGTCGCAGATACGCAGTATTTT
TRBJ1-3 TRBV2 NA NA CASSSDIVLGNTIYF TGTGCCAGCAGTTCGGACATTGTTTTAGGAAACACCATATATTTT
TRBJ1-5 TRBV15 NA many CATSSFSGQEYSNQPQHF TGTGCCACCAGCAGCTTTTCAGGGCAGGAGTATAGCAATCAGCCCCAGCATTTT
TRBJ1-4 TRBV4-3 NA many CASSQDAGAGRGTNEKLFF TGCGCCAGCAGCCAAGATGCCGGGGCGGGTCGTGGAACTAATGAAAAACTGTTTTTT
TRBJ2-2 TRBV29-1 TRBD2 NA CSVDSGGDTGELFF TGCAGCGTTGACAGCGGGGGGGACACCGGGGAGCTGTTTTTT
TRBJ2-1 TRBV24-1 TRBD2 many CATSDLPRGGSGGPPHEQFF TGTGCCACCAGTGATTTGCCGCGGGGCGGTAGCGGGGGTCCCCCCCATGAGCAGTTCTTC
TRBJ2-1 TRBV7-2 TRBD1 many CASSLGQGAYNEQFF TGTGCCAGCAGCTTAGGGCAGGGGGCTTACAATGAGCAGTTCTTC
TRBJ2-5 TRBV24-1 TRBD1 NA CATSDWDRGRETQYF TGTGCCACCAGTGATTGGGACAGGGGGCGTGAGACCCAGTACTTC
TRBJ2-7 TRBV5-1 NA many CASSLEGRYEQYF TGCGCCAGCAGCTTGGAAGGGAGGTACGAGCAGTACTTC
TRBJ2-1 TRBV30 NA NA CAWSGSGLNEQFF TGTGCCTGGAGTGGATCGGGCCTTAATGAGCAGTTCTTC
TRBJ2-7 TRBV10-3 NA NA CAIGDSQGTGEQYF TGTGCCATCGGGGACTCACAGGGTACGGGGGAGCAGTACTTC
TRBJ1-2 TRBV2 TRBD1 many CASRDRGPGYTF TGTGCCAGCAGGGACAGGGGGCCTGGCTACACCTTC
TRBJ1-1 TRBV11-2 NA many CASSFPPTEEAFF TGTGCCAGCAGCTTTCCCCCGACGGAGGAAGCTTTCTTT
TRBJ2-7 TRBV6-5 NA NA CASSYRAGKPYEQYF TGTGCCAGCAGTTACCGGGCGGGGAAGCCCTACGAGCAGTACTTC
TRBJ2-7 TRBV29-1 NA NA CSVYTGSSYEQYF TGCAGCGTATATACAGGGTCATCCTACGAGCAGTACTTC
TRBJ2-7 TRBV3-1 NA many CASSQELGLTYEQYF TGTGCCAGCAGCCAAGAACTGGGACTCACCTACGAGCAGTACTTC
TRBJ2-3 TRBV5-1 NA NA CASSQYTDTQYF TGCGCCAGCAGCCAATACACAGATACGCAGTATTTT
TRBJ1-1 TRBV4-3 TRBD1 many CASTTGALNTEAFF TGCGCCAGCACCACAGGGGCGTTGAACACTGAAGCTTTCTTT
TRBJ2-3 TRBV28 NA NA CASSLLAAGQATDTQYF TGTGCCAGCAGTTTATTAGCAGCGGGTCAGGCCACAGATACGCAGTATTTT
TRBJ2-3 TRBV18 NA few CASSPNAQTPSTDTQYF TGTGCCAGCTCACCCAATGCACAGACCCCTAGCACAGATACGCAGTATTTT
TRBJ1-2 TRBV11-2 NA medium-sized CASSLDPFLGRPNYGYTF TGTGCCAGCAGCTTAGATCCCTTCTTAGGACGGCCTAACTATGGCTACACCTTC
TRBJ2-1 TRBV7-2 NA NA CASSLEGPSSYNEQFF TGTGCCAGCAGCTTAGAGGGGCCAAGCTCCTACAATGAGCAGTTCTTC
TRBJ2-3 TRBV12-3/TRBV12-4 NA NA CASSPPGPVSDTQYF TGTGCCAGCAGTCCGCCGGGGCCCGTGTCAGATACGCAGTATTTT
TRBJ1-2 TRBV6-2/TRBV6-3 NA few CASSAGRVGGYTF TGTGCCAGCAGCGCAGGGCGGGTCGGCGGCTACACCTTC
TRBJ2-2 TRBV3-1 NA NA CASSQVSRGSYTGELFF TGTGCCAGCAGCCAAGTAAGTCGCGGCAGTTACACCGGGGAGCTGTTTTTT
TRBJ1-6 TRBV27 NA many CASSLGSSYNSPLHF TGTGCCAGCAGTTTAGGCAGCTCCTATAATTCACCCCTCCACTTT
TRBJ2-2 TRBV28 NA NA CASSRAGAGELFF TGTGCCAGCTCACGTGCCGGGGCCGGGGAGCTGTTTTTT
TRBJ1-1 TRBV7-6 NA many CASSLAAEAFF TGTGCCAGCAGCTTAGCCGCTGAAGCTTTCTTT
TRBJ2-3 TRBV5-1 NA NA CASSSRASLAADTQYF TGCGCCAGCAGCTCACGGGCCTCTTTGGCCGCAGATACGCAGTATTTT
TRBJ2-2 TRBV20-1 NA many CSARPQGFVDLNTGELFF TGCAGTGCTAGACCACAGGGATTTGTGGACCTTAACACCGGGGAGCTGTTTTTT
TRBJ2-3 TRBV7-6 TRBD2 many CASSSGLAGATDTQYF TGTGCCAGCAGCTCAGGACTAGCGGGGGCCACAGATACGCAGTATTTT
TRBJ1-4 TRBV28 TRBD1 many CASSLGQGIEKLFF TGTGCCAGCAGTTTGGGACAGGGGATTGAAAAACTGTTTTTT
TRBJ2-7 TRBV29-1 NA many CSVEDNGEGYEQYF TGCAGCGTTGAAGATAATGGTGAGGGCTACGAGCAGTACTTC
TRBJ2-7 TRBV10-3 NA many CAISDPGLPNYEQYF TGTGCCATCAGTGACCCGGGACTTCCTAACTACGAGCAGTACTTC
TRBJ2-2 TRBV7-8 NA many CASSAGRRGDNTGELFF TGTGCCAGCAGCGCCGGAAGGAGGGGGGATAACACCGGGGAGCTGTTTTTT
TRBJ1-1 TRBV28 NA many CASSRSFMNTEAFF TGTGCCAGCAGTAGAAGCTTTATGAACACTGAAGCTTTCTTT